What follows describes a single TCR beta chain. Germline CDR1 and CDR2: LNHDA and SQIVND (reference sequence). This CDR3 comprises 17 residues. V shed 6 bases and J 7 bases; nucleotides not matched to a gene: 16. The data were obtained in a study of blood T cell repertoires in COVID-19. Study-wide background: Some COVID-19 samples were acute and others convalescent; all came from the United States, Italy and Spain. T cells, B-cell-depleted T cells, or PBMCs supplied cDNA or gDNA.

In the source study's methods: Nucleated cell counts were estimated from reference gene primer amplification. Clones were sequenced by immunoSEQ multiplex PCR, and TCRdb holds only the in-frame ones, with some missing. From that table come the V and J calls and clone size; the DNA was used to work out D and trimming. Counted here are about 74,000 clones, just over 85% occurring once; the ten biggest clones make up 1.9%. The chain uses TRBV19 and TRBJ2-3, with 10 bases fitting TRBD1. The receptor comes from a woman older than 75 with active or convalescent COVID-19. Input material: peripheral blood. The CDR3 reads CASSSRQPGQGFYTQYF. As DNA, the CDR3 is TGTGCCAGTAGCTCACGACAACCGGGACAGGGGTTCTATACGCAGTATTTT.